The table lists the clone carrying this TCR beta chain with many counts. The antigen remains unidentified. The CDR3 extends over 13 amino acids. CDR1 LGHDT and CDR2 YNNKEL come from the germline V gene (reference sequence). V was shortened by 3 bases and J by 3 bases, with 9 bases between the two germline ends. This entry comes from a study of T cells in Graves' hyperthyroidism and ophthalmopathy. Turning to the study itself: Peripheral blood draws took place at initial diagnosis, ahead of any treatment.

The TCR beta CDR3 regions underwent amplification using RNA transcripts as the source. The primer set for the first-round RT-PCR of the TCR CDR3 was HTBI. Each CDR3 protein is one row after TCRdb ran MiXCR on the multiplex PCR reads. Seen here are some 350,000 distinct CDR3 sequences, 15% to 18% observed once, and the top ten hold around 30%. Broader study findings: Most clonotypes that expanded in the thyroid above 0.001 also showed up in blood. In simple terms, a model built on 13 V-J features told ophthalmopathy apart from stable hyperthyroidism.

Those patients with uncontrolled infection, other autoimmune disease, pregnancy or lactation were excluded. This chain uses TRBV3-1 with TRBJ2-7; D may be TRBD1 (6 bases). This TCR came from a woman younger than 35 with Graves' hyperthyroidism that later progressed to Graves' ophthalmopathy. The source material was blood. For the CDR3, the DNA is TGTGCCAGCAGCCAGGGGGCCTACTACGAGCAGTACTTC. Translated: CASSQGAYYEQYF.